These 19 T cell receptor beta chains came from one sample sequenced in a study of T cell clonality in common variable immunodeficiency. Regarding the study as a whole: In common variable immunodeficiency, TCR beta chains reportedly carried fewer deletions and N-nucleotide insertions.

Antigen specificity for these receptors is unknown. Sequencing used immunoSEQ multiplex PCR; TCRdb keeps in-frame clones, though not all of them. In total the sample includes about 19,000 clones, none of them seen once. The sample consisted of peripheral blood mononuclear cells. The receptor set was obtained from a human donor with common variable immunodeficiency.

Of note for this clone: Sequencing ends 3 residues short of the CDR3 end; the germline J gene provides the rest. The chain is built from TRBV7-3 and TRBJ2-1; 8 nucleotides match TRBD1. The CDR3 is 14 amino acids. The germline V gene encodes CDR1 SGHTA and CDR2 FQGTGA. Trimming cost V 4 bases and J 3 bases; bases outside gene matches: 2. The DNA read from the CDR3 is TGTGCCAGCAGCTACGGGACAGGCTACAATGAG. Encoded protein: CASSYGTGYNE. The CDR3 in its entirety is CASSYGTGYNEQFF.

Remarks on this clone: Sequencing ends 3 residues short of the CDR3 end; the germline J gene provides the rest. The chain carries TRBV2 and TRBJ2-7, with 8 bases that match TRBD1. Trimming at V came to 1 base and at J to 4 bases, leaving 3 bases not matched to a gene. Germline V lookup: CDR1 SNHLY, CDR2 FYNNEI. The CDR3 spans 14 residues. This chain's CDR3 is CASSEGQGAYEQYF. The sequenced part of the CDR3 DNA is TGTGCCAGCAGTGAAGGTCAGGGGGCTTACGAG.

On this clone: The CDR3 end lies 3 residues beyond the end of the read and is filled in from the germline J gene. The gene calls are TRBV7-2 and TRBJ2-5; D remains unclear. There are 14 residues in the CDR3. V lost 5 bases, J lost 1 base, and 11 bases lay in between. Germline assignment: CDR1 SGHTA and CDR2 FQGNSA. The covered CDR3 bases are TGTGCCAGCAGCCCATCTATGTCCCAAGAGACC. It translates to CASSPSMSQET. The entire CDR3 sequence reads CASSPSMSQETQYF.

This clone showed up just a few times. The read finishes 3 residues shy of the CDR3 end, and the germline J gene is used to complete it. The chain uses TRBV5-1 and TRBJ2-7; D remains unclear. The CDR3 has 14 amino acids. With 2 bases removed from V and 0 bases from J, the gap between germline ends came to 9 bases. Germline V gives CDR1 SGHRS, CDR2 YFSETQ. The covered CDR3 bases are TGCGCCAGCAGCTTTAGCCCACCCTCCTACGAG. It is translated as CASSFSPPSYE. The CDR3 as a whole reads CASSFSPPSYEQYF.

Only a few counts were recorded for this clone. The DNA ends 3 residues before the CDR3 does, and the rest of the CDR3 is filled in from the germline J gene. This rearrangement joins TRBV18 to TRBJ2-4, with D tentatively TRBD1 (6 bases). CDR3 size: 13 residues. Germline lookup yields CDR1 KGHSH and CDR2 LQKENI. CDR3 region: CASSDGQYWIQYF. The covered CDR3 bases are TGTGCCAGCTCAGACGGACAGTATTGGATT.

This clone turned up a few times. The CDR3 extends 3 residues past the end of the read, so its final part is completed from the germline J gene. The chain recombines TRBV2 with TRBJ1-5; D gene uncertain. This CDR3 is 15 amino acids long. Trimming pared 4 bases from V and 0 bases from J, leaving 10 bases between. Per the germline V gene, CDR1 is SNHLY and CDR2 is FYNNEI. The CDR3 protein is CASSVRGTSNQPQHF. CDR3 bases read: TGTGCCAGCAGTGTTCGAGGTACTAGCAATCAGCCC. Combining the CDR3 with reference TRBV2 and TRBJ1-5 gives the whole variable domain EPEVTQTPSHQVTQMGQEVILRCVPISNHLYFYWYRQILGQKVEFLVSFYNNEISEKSEIFDDQFSVERPDGSNFTLKIRSTKLEDSAMYFCASSVRGTSNQPQHFGDGTRLSIL.

About this clone itself: The read terminates 3 residues before the CDR3 end, so the remaining end is supplied by the germline J gene. The chain links TRBV7-3 to TRBJ2-2; 8 bases are a match to TRBD2. From germline, CDR1 is SGHTA and CDR2 FQGTGA. This CDR3 has 17 amino acids. The junction had 10 bases not matched to a gene; V was cut back by 4 bases and J by 3 bases. CDR3: CASSWAPGTRDTGELFF. CDR3 DNA (partial): TGTGCCAGCAGCTGGGCCCCCGGGACTAGGGACACCGGGGAG.

This clone was observed a handful of times. The CDR3 DNA, read in part, is TGTGCCAGCAGTGAAGCGACAGGGGCGTTTAATGAAAAA. Translating it yields CASSEATGAFNEK. The CDR3 reads in full as CASSEATGAFNEKLFF. V and J are TRBV6-1 and TRBJ1-4, with 8 positions matching TRBD1. The CDR3 is cut off 3 residues early in the read; its end comes from the germline J gene. The length of the CDR3 is 16 residues. Germline CDR1 is MNHNS and CDR2 is SASEGT. J was trimmed by 4 bases and V by 0 bases; bases with no gene match: 4.

The table lists this clone with many counts. CDR3 protein: CASSDPGGQETQYF. The sequenced part of the CDR3 DNA is TGTGCCAGCTCAGACCCGGGGGGGCAAGAGACC. V gene TRBV18 combines with J gene TRBJ2-5; 8 bases fit TRBD2. The read falls 3 residues short of the CDR3 end, and the missing part is taken from the germline J gene. CDR3 length equals 14 residues. Germline V gives CDR1 KGHSH, CDR2 LQKENI. V lost 5 bases to trimming and J lost 2 bases; unmatched junction nucleotides: 4.

The DNA read from the CDR3 is TGTGCCAGCAGTGAACTAGCGGAAGGATTTGAGTACAATGAG. It translates to CASSELAEGFEYNE. The full CDR3 sequence reads CASSELAEGFEYNEQFF. V is TRBV6-1 and J is TRBJ2-1, with 7 bases lining up with TRBD2. The DNA ends 3 residues before the CDR3 does, and the rest of the CDR3 is filled in from the germline J gene. Trimming at V came to 2 bases and at J to 4 bases, leaving 11 bases not matched to a gene. This CDR3 has 17 residues. Germline loops: CDR1 MNHNS, CDR2 SASEGT.

This clone was detected many times. The CDR3 end lies 3 residues beyond the end of the read and is filled in from the germline J gene. This chain uses TRBV6-2 or TRBV6-3 with TRBJ1-2; D uncertain. The CDR3 covers 12 residues. Looked up from germline, CDR1 is MNHEY and CDR2 is SVGEGT. Incomplete CDR3 DNA: TGTGCCAGCAGTTACTCGCAAAGGGGC. It specifies CASSYSQRG. The whole CDR3 region reads CASSYSQRGYTF.

Of note for this clone: The read ends 3 residues before the CDR3 terminus; that terminus is restored from the germline J gene. The chain is built from TRBV19 and TRBJ2-3; D is perhaps TRBD1 (6 bases). Germline CDR1 and CDR2: LNHDA and SQIVND (reference sequence). Trimming removed 9 bases at V and 7 bases at J, with 17 bases between. This CDR3 has 13 amino acids. The CDR3 loop reads CASLDSSANTQYF. Partial CDR3 DNA: TGTGCCAGCTTGGACAGCTCCGCGAATACG.

This clone has more than one count but fewer than ten. The read stops 3 residues short of the end of the CDR3; the missing end is completed from the germline J gene. The chain combines TRBV2 with TRBJ2-7, with TRBD1 identical over 8 bases. The CDR3 has 14 amino acids. The V segment lost 5 bases and the J segment 3 bases; nucleotides outside the gene matches: 6. Germline values: CDR1 SNHLY, CDR2 FYNNEI. CDR3 bases read: TGTGCCAGCAGTCTTTTACAGGGGGACTACGAG. As protein: CASSLLQGDYE. In full, the CDR3 reads CASSLLQGDYEQYF.

There are a few counts of this clone. The CDR3 is cut off 3 residues early in the read; its end comes from the germline J gene. The V and J genes are TRBV2 and TRBJ2-3; D is possibly TRBD1 (5 bases). Germline loops: CDR1 SNHLY, CDR2 FYNNEI. The CDR3 runs to 14 residues. V was pared by 2 bases and J by 3 bases, with 9 bases between. The CDR3 sequence is CASSENAGTDTQYF. The DNA read from the CDR3 is TGTGCCAGCAGTGAAAACGCAGGGACAGATACG.

This clone has at least ten counts. The CDR3 extends 3 residues past the end of the read, so its final part is completed from the germline J gene. This chain uses TRBV6-2 or TRBV6-3 with TRBJ1-1; TRBD1 agrees at 9 bases. Germline assignment: CDR1 MNHEY and CDR2 SVGEGT. J gave up 6 bases and V 6 bases, and 8 bases lay outside the gene matches. The CDR3 sequence is 14 residues long. The DNA read from the CDR3 is TGTGCCAGCAGCCGACAGGGGGGGGCAGCTGAA. It codes for CASSRQGGAAE. The whole CDR3 protein reads CASSRQGGAAEAFF.

In its sample, this clone was seen many times. The read falls 3 residues short of the CDR3 end, and the missing part is taken from the germline J gene. The rearrangement links TRBV7-6 to TRBJ1-6; D might be TRBD1 (5 bases). The CDR3 is 16 residues long. V was clipped by 0 bases and J by 8 bases, with 14 bases between them. Germline V gives CDR1 SGHVS, CDR2 FNYEAQ. CDR3 bases read: TGTGCCAGCAGCTTAGCGAGGGCCAGGGAAGATTCACCC. It translates to CASSLARAREDSP. The CDR3 in its entirety is CASSLARAREDSPLHF.

This clone appeared many times. Coverage ceases 3 residues before the CDR3 finishes, and the germline J gene fills in the end. The V call is TRBV7-2, the J call TRBJ2-2; D uncertain. The CDR3 has 15 residues. Trimming shortened V by 2 bases and J by 0 bases, and 7 bases separated the two germline ends. From germline, CDR1 is SGHTA and CDR2 FQGNSA. The CDR3 protein is CASSLRDTNTGELFF. The sequenced CDR3 bases are TGTGCCAGCAGCTTAAGAGACACGAACACCGGGGAG.

There are many counts of this clone. The sequenced fragment ends 3 residues before the CDR3 boundary, so the rest is inferred from the germline J gene. The chain is built from TRBV19 and TRBJ2-1; TRBD2 might be the D (5 bases). V lost 6 bases to trimming and J lost 5 bases, with 11 bases between them. Germline-derived CDR1 and CDR2 are LNHDA and SQIVND (reference sequence). The CDR3 covers 13 residues. Partial CDR3 DNA: TGTGCCAGTAGAAGGCGGGCAGACAATGAG. Its protein product is CASRRRADNE. The entire CDR3 protein reads CASRRRADNEQFF.

Turning to this clone: Sequencing ends 3 residues short of the CDR3 end; the germline J gene provides the rest. This chain links TRBV20-1 with TRBJ1-1; 7 positions match TRBD1. Germline V gene lookup returns CDR1 DFQATT and CDR2 SNEGSKA (reference sequence). Unmatched junction bases numbered 13, after V lost 3 bases and J lost 0 bases. The CDR3 is 17 amino acids. CDR3 sequence: CSASGYNRGTMNTEAFF. The sequenced part of the CDR3 DNA is TGCAGTGCTAGCGGCTACAACAGGGGTACCATGAACACTGAA.